The sequence of this TCR beta chain was determined in a study of cytotoxic CD8 clonotypes in ibrutinib-treated CLL. Data came from immunoSEQ multiplex PCR; TCRdb stores just in-frame clones and leaves some out. This sample has over 45,000 clones, with 50% to 70% found just once. Only a few counts were recorded for this clone. Its antigen is not identified. V gave up 2 bases and J gave up 4 bases, with 7 bases separating them. Germline CDR1 reads SGHTS; CDR2 reads YDEGEE. CDR3 length equals 13 residues. Overall study results and limits: Sustained-remission and progressing patients' sampling times differed.

The sequencing used PBMCs, collected after 24 months of ibrutinib treatment. This TCR was sampled from a human donor with chronic lymphocytic leukemia. J is TRBJ1-5 and V is TRBV5-8; TRBD1 is a possible D gene (5 bases). Here the CDR3 DNA reads TGTGCCAGCAGCTTTGGGGCTAATCAGCCCCAGCATTTT. It translates to CASSFGANQPQHF.